These T cell receptor beta chains were read from a single sample in a study of T cells and copy number aberrations in small-cell lung cancer. Using immunoSEQ multiplex PCR, the repertoire was profiled, and TCRdb retains in-frame clones only, with some absent. The sample holds roughly 400 clones; 90% are singletons and the top ten take roughly 4%. Sequenced material: tumor tissue. Every receptor here comes from a man between 65 and 80 years old with small cell lung cancer. CDR3s include the opening cysteine and the closing phenylalanine or tryptophan. The D gene is left open where the match is weak. Size is stated for part of the rows, as once, few or many counts, or as a class when the clone is expanded.

size: NA; D: NA; V: TRBV5-6; J: TRBJ1-1; DNA: TGTGCCAGCAGACTAGGGCTAGAAGCTTTCTTT; CDR3: CASRLGLEAFF
size: NA; D: NA; V: TRBV6-1; J: TRBJ1-2; DNA: TGTGCCAGCAGTGAAGGAGGGGACTATGGCTACACCTTC; CDR3: CASSEGGDYGYTF
size: NA; D: TRBD1; V: TRBV19; J: TRBJ2-7; DNA: TGTGCCAGTAGTGTTAGACAGGGCCTCTACGAGCAGTACTTC; CDR3: CASSVRQGLYEQYF
size: once; D: NA; V: TRBV30; J: TRBJ2-3; DNA: TGTGCCTGGGGCCTTAATACGCAGTATTTT; CDR3: CAWGLNTQYF
size: NA; D: NA; V: TRBV9; J: TRBJ2-5; DNA: TGTGCCAGCAGCCTAGAGGGGTCGGTGGGAGAAACCCAGTACTTC; CDR3: CASSLEGSVGETQYF
size: NA; D: NA; V: TRBV29-1; J: TRBJ1-2; DNA: TGCAGCGGGTGGAGGGACTATGGCTACACCTTC; CDR3: CSGWRDYGYTF
size: NA; D: NA; V: TRBV29-1; J: TRBJ2-7; DNA: TGCAGCGTTGGGTCTCGTCTCGAGCAGTACTTC; CDR3: CSVGSRLEQYF
size: NA; D: TRBD1; V: TRBV2; J: TRBJ2-7; DNA: TGTGCCAGCACCGACCCGGGACAGGGGATCAACGAGCAGTACTTC; CDR3: CASTDPGQGINEQYF
size: NA; D: NA; V: TRBV7-2; J: TRBJ1-2; DNA: TGTGCCAGCAGCTTAGGGGGTCAGGGCCTCTATGGCTACACCTTC; CDR3: CASSLGGQGLYGYTF
size: NA; D: NA; V: TRBV6-5; J: TRBJ2-7; DNA: TGTGCCAGCAGTTACTCAGGGTCTGACGAGCAGTACTTC; CDR3: CASSYSGSDEQYF